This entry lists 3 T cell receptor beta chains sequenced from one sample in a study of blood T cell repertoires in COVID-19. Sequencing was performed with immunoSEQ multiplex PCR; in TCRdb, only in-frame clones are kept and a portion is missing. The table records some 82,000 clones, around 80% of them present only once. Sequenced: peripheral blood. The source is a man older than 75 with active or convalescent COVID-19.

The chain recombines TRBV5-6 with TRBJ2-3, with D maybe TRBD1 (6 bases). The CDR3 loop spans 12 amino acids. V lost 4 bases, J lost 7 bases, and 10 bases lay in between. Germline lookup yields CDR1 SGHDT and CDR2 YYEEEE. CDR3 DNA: TGTGCCAGCAGCCCAAGGGGGTATACGCAGTATTTT. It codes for CASSPRGYTQYF.

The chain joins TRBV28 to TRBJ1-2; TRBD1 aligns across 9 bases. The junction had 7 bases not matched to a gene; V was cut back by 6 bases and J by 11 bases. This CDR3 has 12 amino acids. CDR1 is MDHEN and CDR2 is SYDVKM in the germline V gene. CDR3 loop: CASRRTGDRYTF. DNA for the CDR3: TGTGCCAGCAGGCGGACAGGGGATCGGTACACCTTC.

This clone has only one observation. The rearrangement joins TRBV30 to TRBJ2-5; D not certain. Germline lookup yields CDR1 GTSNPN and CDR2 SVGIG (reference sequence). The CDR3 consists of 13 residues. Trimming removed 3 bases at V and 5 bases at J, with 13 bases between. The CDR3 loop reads CAWRLGSRETQYF. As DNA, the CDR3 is TGTGCCTGGAGGCTGGGCTCTCGGGAGACCCAGTACTTC.